One and the same sample provided the 3 T cell receptor beta chains below, sequenced in a study of T cells after yellow fever vaccination. TCRdb re-analysed the 5' RACE reads in MiXCR, keeping a single row per CDR3 protein. The table includes 500,000 to 650,000 distinct CDR3 sequences, more than 9% detected once. The sample was PBMCs, taken on the day of the yellow fever booster vaccination. These receptors were taken from a man aged 30 to 45 who received the YFV17D yellow fever vaccine.

The rearrangement links TRBV4-3 to TRBJ1-2; a weak D match, TRBD1 (6 bases). The germline V gene has CDR1 LGHNA and CDR2 YSLEER. V shed 0 bases and J shed 7 bases, with 12 bases lying between them. There are 14 residues in the CDR3. The chain's CDR3 is CASSQEGGLGGYTF. The CDR3 DNA is TGCGCCAGCAGCCAAGAAGGGGGATTGGGTGGCTACACCTTC.

The V gene is TRBV12-3 or TRBV12-4, the J gene TRBJ1-5, with D maybe TRBD1 (5 bases). The CDR3 loop spans 14 amino acids. With 3 bases removed from V and 7 bases from J, the gap between germline ends came to 13 bases. The CDR3 here is CASSLAGCGQPQHF. The CDR3 DNA reads TGTGCCAGCAGTTTGGCAGGGTGCGGACAGCCCCAGCATTTT.

This chain links TRBV11-2 with TRBJ2-7; a possible D gene is TRBD2 (6 bases). The CDR3 covers 15 residues. Per the germline V gene, CDR1 is SGHAT and CDR2 is FQNNGV. V lost 3 bases and J 3 bases, leaving 15 bases between the germline ends. Here the CDR3 reads CASSLFAGISYEQYF. The CDR3, as DNA: TGTGCCAGCAGCTTGTTCGCGGGAATCAGCTACGAGCAGTACTTC.